These 26 T cell receptor beta chains share one sample of origin, sequenced in a study of T cell repertoires in cytomegalovirus infection. One entry per CDR3 protein results from TCRdb running MiXCR on the reads. The data show approximately 1,000,000 distinct CDR3 sequences, about 33% seen once. No antigen has been identified for these receptors. The material sequenced was cultured CD8+ T cells from PBMCs, taken from culture after CMV antigen stimulation. All receptors derive from a human donor in good health (CMV status not recorded). Some clones in this sample may be carry-over from other donors' samples.

The chain carries TRBV7-9 and TRBJ2-1; D remains unclear. The CDR3 runs 14 residues. The V gene lost 5 bases and the J gene lost 4 bases, with 12 bases spanning the gap. The germline V gene has CDR1 SEHNR and CDR2 FQNEAQ (reference sequence). CDR3 in amino acids: CASSPRLSYNEQFF. The DNA of the CDR3 is TGTGCCAGCAGCCCCCGGTTGTCTTACAATGAGCAGTTCTTC.

The chain employs TRBV4-1 and TRBJ1-1; 8 bases match TRBD1. The junction had 9 bases not matched to a gene; V was cut back by 3 bases and J by 0 bases. The CDR3 runs 17 residues. Germline CDR1 MGHRA, CDR2 YSYEKL. Written as DNA, the CDR3 is TGCGCCAGCAGCCACTTAGACAGGGGAGGCATGAACACTGAAGCTTTCTTT. Its protein is CASSHLDRGGMNTEAFF.

The rearrangement joins TRBV14 to TRBJ2-1; D is perhaps TRBD1 (6 bases). Germline lookup yields CDR1 SGHDN and CDR2 FVKESK. The CDR3 is 16 residues long. V was shortened by 0 bases and J by 3 bases, with 12 bases between the two germline ends. The CDR3 DNA reads TGTGCCAGCAGCCAAGATGTGGGGGCCAACTACAATGAGCAGTTCTTC. Translation gives CASSQDVGANYNEQFF.

The chain employs TRBV2 and TRBJ2-1; D might be TRBD2 (6 bases). The germline CDR1 and CDR2 sequences are SNHLY and FYNNEI. Trimming took 6 bases from V and 13 from J, leaving 13 bases between them. CDR3 length equals 11 residues. The CDR3 here is CASRTGTGQFF. CDR3 nucleotide sequence: TGTGCCAGCAGGACCGGGACTGGACAGTTCTTC.

The chain couples TRBV7-9 to TRBJ2-1; no clear D. Germline V CDR1 and CDR2: SEHNR, FQNEAQ (reference sequence). V lost 5 bases, J lost 0 bases, and 11 bases lay in between. This CDR3 is 15 amino acids long. The CDR3 loop reads CASSAATSSYNEQFF. Here the CDR3 DNA reads TGTGCCAGCAGCGCAGCCACGAGCTCCTACAATGAGCAGTTCTTC.

This clonotype has only a few counts. DNA for the CDR3: TGTGCCAGCAGTGAATTACGCAGGGAGTGGAATGAGCAGTTCTTC. As protein: CASSELRREWNEQFF. The genes are TRBV25-1 and TRBJ2-1; possibly TRBD1 or TRBD2 for D (5 bases each). With 1 base removed from V and 7 bases from J, the gap between germline ends came to 14 bases. The CDR3 sequence is 15 residues long. CDR1 MGHDK and CDR2 SYGVNS come from the germline V gene.

This clonotype showed up just a few times. The gene calls are TRBV11-3 and TRBJ2-7, with D tentatively TRBD2 (6 bases). This CDR3 is 13 amino acids long. Looked up from germline, CDR1 is SGHNT and CDR2 is YENEEA. The germline V and J ends were trimmed by 0 bases and 13 bases, with 16 bases remaining between them. This CDR3 is CASSLEPRRERYF. The CDR3 region has the DNA TGTGCCAGCAGCTTAGAACCCCGACGGGAGCGATACTTC. The variable domain in full, completed from reference TRBV11-3 and TRBJ2-7, reads EAGVVQSPRYKIIEKKQPVAFWCNPISGHNTLYWYLQNLGQGPELLIRYENEEAVDDSQLPKDRFSAERLKGVDSTLKIQPAELGDSAVYLCASSLEPRRERYFGPGTRLTVT.

The sample holds a few counts of this clonotype. The chain uses TRBV7-9 and TRBJ1-2; possibly TRBD1 for D (5 bases). Trimming removed 10 bases at V and 0 bases at J, with 12 bases between. Germline V lookup: CDR1 SEHNR, CDR2 FQNEAQ (reference sequence). The CDR3 sequence is 13 residues long. The CDR3 coding sequence is TGTGCCACCAAGAGGGGATCTAACTATGGCTACACCTTC. Amino acids: CATKRGSNYGYTF.

CDR3 loop: CSARDVIRAYNEQFF. The CDR3 nucleotides read TGCAGTGCTAGAGATGTCATAAGGGCCTACAATGAGCAGTTCTTC. The chain links TRBV20-1 to TRBJ2-1; no definite D call. Trimming took off 0 bases at V and 2 bases at J, with 11 bases between the two ends. The CDR3 contains 15 residues. Germline CDR1 and CDR2: DFQATT and SNEGSKA (reference sequence).

This clonotype was observed a single time. J is TRBJ1-1 and V is TRBV7-4, with D unresolved. With 3 bases removed from V and 7 bases from J, the gap between germline ends came to 18 bases. The CDR3 loop spans 15 amino acids. The germline V gene encodes CDR1 SGHVT and CDR2 SQSDAQ. The CDR3 DNA reads as TGTGCCAGCAGCTTCGGTGGGGAAAATTGGATTGAAGCTTTCTTT. Translation gives CASSFGGENWIEAFF.

DNA for the CDR3: TGTGCCAGCAGTTCCTTAGCGGGGGGGGCGTCCGAGCAGTACTTC. Translating gives CASSSLAGGASEQYF. J is TRBJ2-7 and V is TRBV27; 11 positions match TRBD2. This CDR3 is built from 15 residues. The germline V gene encodes CDR1 MNHEY and CDR2 SMNVEV (reference sequence). With 4 bases clipped from V and 6 bases from J, the junction kept 8 bases outside the gene matches.

Regarding this clonotype: The CDR3 ends on some other residue instead of the conserved phenylalanine or tryptophan, so this is likely a read error. CDR3 DNA sequence: TGTGCCAGCAGGGACAGGGGTTACGAGCAGTTCTCC. Translation gives CASRDRGYEQFS. The rearrangement joins TRBV7-9 to TRBJ2-1, with 9 bases fitting TRBD1. The CDR3 covers 12 residues. Germline-derived CDR1 and CDR2 are SEHNR and FQNEAQ (reference sequence). The J segment lost 10 bases and the V segment lost 6 bases, leaving 4 bases of the junction unmatched.

The V gene is TRBV5-6, the J gene TRBJ1-2; 7 nucleotides agree with TRBD1. CDR3 size: 14 residues. Per the germline V gene, CDR1 is SGHDT and CDR2 is YYEEEE. The ends lost 4 bases at V and 4 bases at J; junction bases unmatched: 7. The CDR3 DNA reads as TGTGCCAGCAGCGTACAGGGGCCGAGCTATGGCTACACCTTC. Translation gives CASSVQGPSYGYTF.

V usage is TRBV28 and J usage is TRBJ2-4; 9 bases fit TRBD1. Germline V gene data show CDR1 as MDHEN and CDR2 as SYDVKM. Trimming cost V 5 bases and J 1 base; bases outside gene matches: 6. The CDR3 extends over 16 amino acids. The CDR3: CASSPRTGVAKNIQYF. In nucleotides, the CDR3 is TGTGCCAGCAGTCCGCGGACAGGGGTGGCCAAAAACATTCAGTACTTC.

This sequence joins TRBV28 and TRBJ2-3; D is unresolved. Trimming took off 5 bases at V and 2 bases at J, with 11 bases between the two ends. This CDR3 contains 14 residues. Per germline, CDR1 MDHEN and CDR2 SYDVKM. This chain's CDR3 is CASSLGSHTDTQYF. The CDR3 DNA is TGTGCCAGCAGTCTCGGGTCCCACACAGATACGCAGTATTTT.

For this clonotype: A read error is possible here, since a much larger clone lies one base away. V and J are TRBV6-1 and TRBJ2-3; TRBD1 is a possible D gene (6 bases). This CDR3 has 15 residues. Trimming removed 4 bases at V and 5 bases at J, with 16 bases between. Germline V gene sequence: CDR1 MNHNS, CDR2 SASEGT. The CDR3 DNA reads TGTGCCAGCAGTGGAGGACTGGGGGCCGTAGATACGCAGTATTTT. This translates into CASSGGLGAVDTQYF.

CDR3 protein: CASRGQVDEQYF. The CDR3 nucleotides read TGTGCCAGCAGGGGACAGGTCGACGAGCAGTACTTC. This rearrangement joins TRBV11-2 to TRBJ2-7, with 8 bases aligning to TRBD1. The CDR3 has 12 amino acids. V shed 6 bases, J shed 5 bases, and the junction held 3 bases outside the gene matches. The germline gives CDR1 SGHAT, CDR2 FQNNGV.

This clonotype has more than one count but fewer than ten. This chain uses TRBV19 with TRBJ1-6; possible D gene TRBD1, 6 bases. V lost 5 bases, J lost 5 bases, and 13 bases lay in between. The germline V gene encodes CDR1 LNHDA and CDR2 SQIVND (reference sequence). The CDR3 runs 15 residues. This chain's CDR3 is CASSARQAHNSPLHF. CDR3 in DNA: TGTGCCAGTAGTGCCCGACAGGCGCATAATTCACCCCTCCACTTT.

J is TRBJ1-2 and V is TRBV14; TRBD1 is a possible D gene (5 bases). The germline CDR1 and CDR2 sequences are SGHDN and FVKESK. V was pared by 5 bases and J by 10 bases, with 20 bases between. This CDR3 comprises 14 residues. CDR3 loop: CASSSADTLLDYTF. CDR3 nucleotide sequence: TGTGCCAGCAGCTCCGCGGACACACTTCTGGACTACACCTTC.

This clonotype has more than one count but fewer than ten. The J gene is TRBJ2-4, the V gene TRBV9, with D possibly TRBD2 on 6 matching bases. Germline V lookup: CDR1 SGDLS, CDR2 YYNGEE. The ends were cut back, 0 bases at V and 1 base at J, with 8 bases in the middle. The CDR3 runs to 15 residues. The CDR3 coding sequence is TGTGCCAGCAGCGTAGGCGGGGCCGCCAAAAACATTCAGTACTTC. Protein product: CASSVGGAAKNIQYF.

The rearrangement uses TRBV9 and TRBJ2-2; TRBD1 agrees at 10 bases. The J segment lost 3 bases and the V segment lost 3 bases, leaving 11 bases of the junction unmatched. There are 18 residues in the CDR3. Germline CDR1 SGDLS, CDR2 YYNGEE. The CDR3 protein is CASSAPRVGQGDTGELFF. DNA for the CDR3: TGTGCCAGCAGCGCCCCCAGGGTCGGACAGGGGGACACCGGGGAGCTGTTTTTT.

The chain recombines TRBV28 with TRBJ2-7, with D uncertain. Germline V gene sequence: CDR1 MDHEN, CDR2 SYDVKM. The V and J ends lost 5 bases and 3 bases respectively, with 5 bases between them. The CDR3 has 11 amino acids. The CDR3 region is CASSPDYEQYV. The DNA of the CDR3 is TGTGCCAGCAGTCCAGACTACGAGCAGTACGTC.

The CDR3 DNA reads as TGTGCCAGCAGCTGGGGGACTACGGGGTCACCCCTCCACTTT. Translation gives CASSWGTTGSPLHF. The rearrangement joins TRBV27 to TRBJ1-6, with TRBD1 as a possible D gene (5 bases). The CDR3 spans 14 residues. Trimming took 6 bases from V and 10 from J, leaving 16 bases between them. Germline assignment: CDR1 MNHEY and CDR2 SMNVEV (reference sequence).

The V call is TRBV4-1, the J call TRBJ2-6; 8 nucleotides agree with TRBD1. Germline V gene data show CDR1 as MGHRA and CDR2 as YSYEKL. CDR3 size: 16 residues. The DNA of the CDR3 is TGCGCTCCTACCGACAGGGGAAACTCTGGGGCCAACGTCCTGACTTTC. As protein: CAPTDRGNSGANVLTF.

In its sample, this clonotype was seen many times. The chain has TRBV6-1 and TRBJ2-7, with 7 bases that match TRBD2. CDR1 and CDR2 from the germline V gene are MNHNS and SASEGT. This CDR3 has 16 residues. V lost 5 bases, J lost 5 bases, and 15 bases stayed unmatched. The CDR3 region is CASSSGGNPSLHEQYF. The CDR3 coding sequence is TGTGCCAGCAGTTCCGGGGGGAACCCCTCCCTTCACGAGCAGTACTTC.

In this sample, this clonotype turned up many times. This chain connects TRBV4-3 to TRBJ2-1; TRBD2 is a possible D gene (5 bases). Per the germline V gene, CDR1 is LGHNA and CDR2 is YSLEER. V was pared by 0 bases and J by 2 bases, with 11 bases between. CDR3 length: 16 amino acids. CDR3 DNA sequence: TGCGCCAGCAGCCAAGATGAGGGAAGCCCCTACAATGAGCAGTTCTTC. Translation: CASSQDEGSPYNEQFF.